This TCR beta chain was recorded in a study of cytotoxic CD8 clonotypes in ibrutinib-treated CLL. Study at large: Among responders, roughly 25 were partial and 2 complete; after median roughly 70 months, about 15 stayed remitted and approximately 12 progressed. When averaged across all of the samples, the counts came to hundreds of thousands of productive templates and more than 75,000 productive rearrangements. Study results and limitations: Baseline-level clonality went beyond age-matched healthy donors and moved in step with circulating CD8+ T-cell counts.

TCRdb's table, derived via immunoSEQ multiplex PCR, lists solely in-frame clones and lacks some. This table has roughly 130,000 clones, approximately 90% appearing once. Note on this clone: Its specificity is unknown.

The CDR3 has 16 amino acids. Germline V CDR1 and CDR2: SGDLS, YYNGEE. V lost 3 bases to trimming and J lost 5 bases, with 19 bases between them. Sequencing used PBMCs, obtained after 12 months of ibrutinib treatment. This clonotype was obtained from a human donor with chronic lymphocytic leukemia. The chain joins TRBV9 to TRBJ2-3; tentative D call: TRBD2 (7 bases). The CDR3 loop reads CASSAKRGRAGDTQYF. The CDR3 DNA reads TGTGCCAGCAGCGCAAAAAGGGGGAGGGCCGGAGATACGCAGTATTTT.